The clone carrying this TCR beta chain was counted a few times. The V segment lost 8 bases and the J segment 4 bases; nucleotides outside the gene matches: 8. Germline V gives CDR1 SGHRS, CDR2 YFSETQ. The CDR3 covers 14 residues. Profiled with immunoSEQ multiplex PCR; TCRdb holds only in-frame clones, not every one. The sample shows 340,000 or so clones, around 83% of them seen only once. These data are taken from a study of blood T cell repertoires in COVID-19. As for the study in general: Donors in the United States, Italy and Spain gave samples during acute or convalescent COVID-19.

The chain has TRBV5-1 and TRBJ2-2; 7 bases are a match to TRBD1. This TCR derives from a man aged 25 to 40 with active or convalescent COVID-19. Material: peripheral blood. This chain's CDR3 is CASRQGYGTGELFF. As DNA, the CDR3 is TGCGCCAGTAGACAGGGCTACGGCACCGGGGAGCTGTTTTTT.